Sequencing of this TCR beta chain was carried out in a study of blood T cell repertoires in COVID-19. The repertoire was sequenced with immunoSEQ multiplex PCR; TCRdb's copy has only in-frame clones and lacks some. Of roughly 300,000 clones listed, over 75% were seen once; the top ten hold roughly 15%. V lost 3 bases and J 6 bases, leaving 5 bases between the germline ends. This CDR3 is 11 amino acids long. Germline CDR1 is PRHDT and CDR2 is FYEKMQ (reference sequence). Sequencing input: peripheral blood. This clonotype was sampled from a human donor in a cohort sampled during active COVID-19. The chain recombines TRBV13 with TRBJ1-2; D is uncertain. The CDR3 DNA sequence: TGTGCCAGCAGCTTGTCTCATGGCTACACCTTC. Its translation: CASSLSHGYTF.